This T cell receptor (beta chain) derives from a study of control samples from healthy donors and cancer patients (dated by TCRdb to 2018 to 2021). As for this clone: The target of this receptor is not known. The sample holds no much larger clone one base away, and base qualities are not on file.

CDR1 and CDR2, looked up from the germline V gene, are MNHEY and SVGAGI. The CDR3 runs 15 amino acids, cysteine and phenylalanine included. Just the 45-base CDR3 DNA is kept, in frame starting at base 1. V loses 7 bases at its end and J loses 5 bases; junction bases beyond the gene matches: 13. The library was generated by the immunoSEQ multiplex PCR assay. In its TCRdb copy, this immuneACCESS table keeps in-frame sequences only and misses some clones. Where compared with another copy, unresolved V genes explain less than half of these, and the others have no known cause. This sample comprises tens of thousands of clones, more than 75% of them detected only once. The ten most abundant clones make up under 3% of the sample.

Recombination joined TRBV6-5 with TRBJ2-5; 7 bases in the middle match TRBD1. This TCR came from a woman in her forties or fifties with head and neck cancer. The specimen was PBMCs. The nucleotide sequence is given as TGTGCCAGCAACCCCGGGACAGCAAAGAGGGAGACCCAGTACTTC. Its protein reads: CASNPGTAKRETQYF.